Sequencing of this T cell receptor (beta chain) was carried out in a study of blood T cell repertoires in COVID-19. For the study at large: The study drew acute and convalescent COVID-19 samples from the United States, Italy and Spain.

Original methodology: Estimated nucleated cell counts came from reference gene primer amplification. Only in-frame clones appear in the TCRdb table, and some are missing; sequencing was by immunoSEQ multiplex PCR. V, J and clone size are those of that table, while D and trimming were read from the DNA. The repertoire consists of about 160,000 clones, with about 83% occurring once and the leading ten covering 14%. This CDR3 is built from 15 residues. The junction had 2 bases not matched to a gene; V was cut back by 0 bases and J by 6 bases. Germline V gene lookup returns CDR1 SGHRS and CDR2 YFSETQ. The specimen sequenced was peripheral blood. This receptor was taken from an elderly woman with acute or convalescent COVID-19. V is TRBV5-1 and J is TRBJ1-6, with TRBD1 matching 8 bases. CDR3 DNA: TGCGCCAGCAGCTTGGGGCAGGGGGCTAATTCACCCCTCCACTTT. Residues: CASSLGQGANSPLHF.